A selection of T cell receptor beta chains follows, all from one sample in a study of blood T cell repertoires in COVID-19. Only in-frame clones appear in the TCRdb table, and some are missing; sequencing was by immunoSEQ multiplex PCR. This table holds tens of thousands of clones, 80% to 90% found once. The sample consisted of peripheral blood. The receptors were sampled from a human donor with active COVID-19. The donor label of this sample is uncertain. Both conserved end residues are part of each CDR3. D genes are given only for firm matches.

d_gene	v_gene	j_gene	len	CDR3aa	CDR3nt
.	TRBV11-1	TRBJ1-4	15	CASSAGDINNEKLFF	TGTGCCAGCAGCGCCGGGGATATCAATAATGAAAAACTGTTTTTT
TRBD1	TRBV24-1	TRBJ1-5	14	CATGTGDSNQPQHF	TGTGCCACCGGGACAGGGGATAGCAATCAGCCCCAGCATTTT
.	TRBV5-1	TRBJ2-1	14	CASSEGGSNNEQFF	TGCGCCAGCAGTGAGGGGGGGTCAAACAATGAGCAGTTCTTC
.	TRBV2	TRBJ2-7	14	CASSEQGLSYEQYF	TGTGCCAGCAGTGAGCAGGGTCTTTCCTACGAGCAGTACTTC
TRBD1	TRBV5-1	TRBJ2-1	15	CASSYWTGGITEQFF	TGCGCCAGCAGCTACTGGACAGGGGGAATCACTGAGCAGTTCTTC
.	TRBV4-1	TRBJ2-1	16	CASSQDSSRGWNEQFF	TGCGCCAGCAGCCAAGACTCCTCCCGGGGGTGGAATGAGCAGTTCTTC
.	TRBV19	TRBJ2-3	14	CASSIPPEGDTQYF	TGTGCCAGTAGTATCCCTCCGGAGGGAGATACGCAGTATTTT
.	TRBV12-3/TRBV12-4	TRBJ1-1	13	CASSLEQGGEAFF	TGTGCCAGCAGTTTGGAACAGGGCGGTGAAGCTTTCTTT
TRBD2	TRBV10-3	TRBJ2-3	15	CAISDLTSGPDTQYF	TGTGCCATCAGTGATTTGACTAGCGGCCCAGATACGCAGTATTTT
.	TRBV11-3	TRBJ1-1	15	CASTQVGGGNTEAFF	TGTGCCAGCACCCAGGTGGGCGGGGGGAACACTGAAGCTTTCTTT